A single sample gave rise to the 18 T cell receptor beta chains below, sequenced in a study of monozygotic twins with inflammatory bowel disease. TCRdb re-called the 5' RACE reads; every CDR3 protein appears as one record, without DNA. In all, the sample yields under 130,000 distinct CDR3 sequences. The sequenced sample was blood. These TCRs come from a human donor with ulcerative colitis or Crohn's disease, or a healthy co-twin of an affected twin (not recorded which).

The rearrangement uses TRBV7-2 and TRBJ2-1; the D gene TCRdb calls, TRBD1, cannot be checked with no DNA. CDR1 and CDR2 (germline): SGHTA, FQGNSA. This CDR3 comprises 15 residues. CDR3 residues: CASSFGGLSYNEQFF.

This chain connects TRBV28 to TRBJ2-1. Germline V gene sequence: CDR1 MDHEN, CDR2 SYDVKM. This CDR3 comprises 15 residues. The CDR3 reads CASSLLLWSHNEQFF.

This rearrangement joins TRBV7-2 to TRBJ2-3. Germline V gene data show CDR1 as SGHTA and CDR2 as FQGNSA. The CDR3 length is 14 residues. This chain's CDR3 is CASAFTSSTDTQYF.

The V gene is TRBV29-1, the J gene TRBJ2-7. CDR1 is SQVTM and CDR2 is ANQGSEA in the germline V gene. The CDR3 is 13 amino acids. The CDR3 here is CSANGQGPYEQYF.

The chain is built from TRBV6-5 and TRBJ2-1. Per germline, CDR1 MNHEY and CDR2 SVGAGI. CDR3 length equals 12 residues. The CDR3 sequence is CASSYSSQQLFF.

The chain recombines TRBV11-3 with TRBJ2-1; absent DNA, TCRdb's TRBD1 call cannot be checked. The CDR3 sequence is 16 residues long. Germline V gene lookup returns CDR1 SGHNT and CDR2 YENEEA. CDR3 protein: CASSLVRPGGNNEQFF. Full variable domain (missing parts from reference TRBV11-3 and TRBJ2-1): EAGVVQSPRYKIIEKKQPVAFWCNPISGHNTLYWYLQNLGQGPELLIRYENEEAVDDSQLPKDRFSAERLKGVDSTLKIQPAELGDSAVYLCASSLVRPGGNNEQFFGPGTRLTVL.

The gene calls are TRBV6-5 and TRBJ2-2; the TCRdb call, TRBD1, lacks DNA for checking. The CDR3 has 18 amino acids. CDR1 is MNHEY and CDR2 is SVGAGI in the germline V gene. The CDR3 sequence is CASSYNTGGNGNTGELFF.

J is TRBJ1-2 and V is TRBV20-1; as DNA is missing, the TRBD1 call by TCRdb cannot be tested. CDR3 length: 15 residues. In germline, CDR1 is DFQATT, CDR2 SNEGSKA (reference sequence). CDR3 sequence reads: CSARDTWTGDYGYTF.

The V and J genes are TRBV7-2 and TRBJ1-2; lacking DNA, the TRBD1 call made by TCRdb goes unchecked. The CDR3 length is 15 residues. Germline lookup yields CDR1 SGHTA and CDR2 FQGNSA. Here the CDR3 reads CASSLGGGGNYGYTF.

The chain is built from TRBV29-1 and TRBJ2-2. Germline CDR1 and CDR2: SQVTM and ANQGSEA. The CDR3 has 11 amino acids. CDR3 protein: CGGRNTGELFF.

The rearrangement uses TRBV7-8 and TRBJ1-2. Germline CDR1 reads SGHVS; CDR2 reads FQNEAQ. The CDR3 totals 13 residues. The CDR3 protein is CASSPVGSYGYTF.

The gene calls are TRBV19 and TRBJ2-7; as DNA is missing, the TRBD1 call by TCRdb cannot be tested. Germline V gene sequence: CDR1 LNHDA, CDR2 SQIVND (reference sequence). This CDR3 has 14 residues. The CDR3 spells CASSNRDGVYEQYF.

CDR3 in amino acids: CASSPRTSGGARETQYF. The V call is TRBV7-2, the J call TRBJ2-5; TCRdb selects TRBD2, and the lack of DNA leaves this call unchecked. CDR1 and CDR2 from the germline V gene are SGHTA and FQGNSA. The CDR3 has 17 residues.

This sequence joins TRBV20-1 and TRBJ2-7; TCRdb indicates TRBD1, and absent DNA this call remains unverified. The germline V gene has CDR1 DFQATT and CDR2 SNEGSKA (reference sequence). CDR3 length equals 14 residues. The CDR3 sequence is CSVLRRQALSEQYF.

The V gene is TRBV30, the J gene TRBJ2-2; the TCRdb D gene call, TRBD2, has no DNA to confirm it. This CDR3 region has 15 residues. Germline V gene data show CDR1 as GTSNPN and CDR2 as SVGIG (reference sequence). The CDR3 loop is CAWMRGGGGTGELFF.

The V call is TRBV20-1, the J call TRBJ2-1; TCRdb calls TRBD2, which cannot be checked without DNA. Per the germline V gene, CDR1 is DFQATT and CDR2 is SNEGSKA (reference sequence). The CDR3 length is 15 residues. The CDR3 is CSAISLAGGLNEQFF.

V usage is TRBV11-2 and J usage is TRBJ2-2; the D gene TCRdb calls, TRBD1, cannot be checked with no DNA. CDR1 is SGHAT and CDR2 is FQNNGV in the germline V gene. This CDR3 has 15 residues. The CDR3 loop is CASSLRGLSTGELFF.

V usage is TRBV4-1 and J usage is TRBJ2-5; no DNA is available, so the TRBD1 call from TCRdb remains unchecked. The CDR3 spans 15 residues. Germline V gives CDR1 MGHRA, CDR2 YSYEKL. CDR3 residues: CASSTSGTGQETQYF.